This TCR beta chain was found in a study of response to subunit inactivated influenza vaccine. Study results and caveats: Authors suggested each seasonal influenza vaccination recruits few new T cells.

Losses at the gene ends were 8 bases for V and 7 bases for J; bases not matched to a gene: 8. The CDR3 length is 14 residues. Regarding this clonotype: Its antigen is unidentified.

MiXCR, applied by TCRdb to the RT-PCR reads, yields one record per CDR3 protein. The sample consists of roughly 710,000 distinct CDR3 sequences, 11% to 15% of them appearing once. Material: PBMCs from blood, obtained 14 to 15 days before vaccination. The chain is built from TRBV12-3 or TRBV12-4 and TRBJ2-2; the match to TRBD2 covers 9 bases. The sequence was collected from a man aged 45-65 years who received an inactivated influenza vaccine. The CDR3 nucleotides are TGTGCCAGCCATGCGGGAGGGCCTTTCGGGGAGCTGTTTTTT. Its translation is CASHAGGPFGELFF.